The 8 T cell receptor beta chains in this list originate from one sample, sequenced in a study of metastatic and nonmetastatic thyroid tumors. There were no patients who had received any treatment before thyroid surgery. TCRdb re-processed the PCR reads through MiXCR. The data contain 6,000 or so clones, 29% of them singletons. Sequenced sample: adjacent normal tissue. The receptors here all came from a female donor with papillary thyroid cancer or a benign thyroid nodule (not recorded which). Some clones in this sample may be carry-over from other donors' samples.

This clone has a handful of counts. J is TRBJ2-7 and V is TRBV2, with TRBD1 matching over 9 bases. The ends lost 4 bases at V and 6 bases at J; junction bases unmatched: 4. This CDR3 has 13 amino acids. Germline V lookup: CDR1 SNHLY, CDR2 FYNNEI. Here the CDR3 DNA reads TGTGCCAGCAGTGGGACAGGGGCCGGCGAGCAGTACTTC. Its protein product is CASSGTGAGEQYF.

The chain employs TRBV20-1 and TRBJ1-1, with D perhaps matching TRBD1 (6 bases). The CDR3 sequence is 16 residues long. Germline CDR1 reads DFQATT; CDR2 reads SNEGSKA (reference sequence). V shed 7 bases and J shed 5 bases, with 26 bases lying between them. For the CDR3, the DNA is TGCAGTGTCCCGCATGTGGGGCGAGTGAGGGGGACTGAAGCTTTCTTT. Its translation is CSVPHVGRVRGTEAFF.

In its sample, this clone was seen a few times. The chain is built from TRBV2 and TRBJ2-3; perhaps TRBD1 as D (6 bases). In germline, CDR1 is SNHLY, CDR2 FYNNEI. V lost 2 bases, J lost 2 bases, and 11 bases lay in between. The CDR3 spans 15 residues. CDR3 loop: CASSETGSSTDTQYF. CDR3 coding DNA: TGTGCCAGCAGTGAAACAGGGTCCTCCACAGATACGCAGTATTTT.

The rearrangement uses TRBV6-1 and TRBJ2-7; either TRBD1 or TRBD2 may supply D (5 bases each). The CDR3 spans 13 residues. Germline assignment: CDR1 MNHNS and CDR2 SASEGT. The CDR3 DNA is TGTGTCACGGGGCGAACCAAGTCCTACGAGCAGTACTTC. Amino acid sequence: CVTGRTKSYEQYF.

The CDR3 nucleotides read TGTGCCACCGAGGGAGGGACACTGATGAACAATGAGCAGTTCTTC. Residues: CATEGGTLMNNEQFF. The chain links TRBV6-5 to TRBJ2-1; D might be TRBD2 (7 bases). Germline CDR1 and CDR2: MNHEY and SVGAGI. Trimming stripped 10 bases from V and 5 bases from J, with 21 bases between. The CDR3 contains 15 residues.

The CDR3 DNA reads TGTGCCACCAGCCTCCATCCGGGGATCTATGGCTACACCTTC. Its protein is CATSLHPGIYGYTF. The chain couples TRBV15 to TRBJ1-2; the D is unclear. This CDR3 has 14 amino acids. The V end lost 5 bases, the J end lost 4 bases, and 14 bases lay between the germline ends. From germline, CDR1 is LNHNV and CDR2 YYDKDF (reference sequence). Complete variable domain (other parts from reference TRBV15 and TRBJ1-2): DAMVIQNPRYQVTQFGKPVTLSCSQTLNHNVMYWYQQKSSQAPKLLFHYYDKDFNNEADTPDNFQSRRPNTSFCFLDIRSPGLGDTAMYLCATSLHPGIYGYTFGSGTRLTVV.

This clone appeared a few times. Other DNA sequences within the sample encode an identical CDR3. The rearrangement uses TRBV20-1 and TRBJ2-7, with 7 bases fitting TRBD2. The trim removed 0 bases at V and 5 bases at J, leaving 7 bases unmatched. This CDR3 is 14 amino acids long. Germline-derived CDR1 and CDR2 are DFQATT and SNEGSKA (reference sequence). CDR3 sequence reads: CSARDGAGKNEQYF. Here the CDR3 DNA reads TGCAGTGCTAGAGATGGAGCGGGAAAGAACGAGCAGTACTTC.

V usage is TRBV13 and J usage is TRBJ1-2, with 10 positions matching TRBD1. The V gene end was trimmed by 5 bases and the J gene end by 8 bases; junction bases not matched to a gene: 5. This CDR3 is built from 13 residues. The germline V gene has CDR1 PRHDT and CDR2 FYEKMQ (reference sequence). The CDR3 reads CASSEDRGRGYTF. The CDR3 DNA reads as TGTGCCAGCAGCGAAGACAGGGGGCGAGGCTACACCTTC.